This TCR beta chain was retrieved from a study of shared clonotypes between healthy human individuals. Germline values: CDR1 MNHNS, CDR2 SASEGT. The CDR3 is 15 residues long. With V trimmed by 7 bases and J by 6 bases, 9 bases remained unmatched. The protocol was immunoSEQ multiplex PCR, while the TCRdb copy is restricted to in-frame clones and leaves out a portion. The sample shows roughly 530,000 clones, about 95% of them seen only once. The clonotype was recovered from a woman aged 25-40 years in good health. The chain couples TRBV6-1 to TRBJ1-5; 10 bases align to TRBD1. Specimen: naive CD4+ T cells sorted from blood. The subset denotes: CD45RA+ positively selected. CDR3 DNA sequence: TGTGCCAGCACCCCGACAGGGGGCGGCGGTCAGCCCCAGCATTTT. Its translation: CASTPTGGGGQPQHF.